Listed here are 19 T cell receptor beta chains from one sample, sequenced in a study of shared clonotypes between healthy human individuals. Produced via immunoSEQ multiplex PCR; TCRdb's table is partial and in-frame only. The sample carries some 2.1 million clones, about 95% recorded once. Terminally differentiated effector memory CD45RA+ cells were left out of the naive CD8 fraction, which was CD45RO-negative and positively selected for CCR7. What was sequenced was naive CD8+ T cells sorted from blood. These receptors were obtained from a man aged 18 to 29 in good health.

At least ten counts were recorded for this clone. The genes are TRBV20-1 and TRBJ1-5; TRBD1 might be the D (5 bases). Germline V gives CDR1 DFQATT, CDR2 SNEGSKA (reference sequence). Trimming shortened V by 6 bases and J by 12 bases, and 15 bases separated the two germline ends. The CDR3 is 11 residues long. The CDR3 sequence: CSAPGGSIQHF. The CDR3 DNA follows: TGCAGTGCCCCGGGGGGTAGCATCCAGCATTTT.

About this clone: Other DNA sequences within the sample encode an identical CDR3. This chain links TRBV6-1 with TRBJ1-2; TRBD1 matches 9 bases. This CDR3 has 15 amino acids. Germline V CDR1 and CDR2: MNHNS, SASEGT. The V and J ends lost 2 bases and 2 bases, in that order; junction bases with no gene match: 3. The CDR3 DNA follows: TGTGCCAGCAGTGAATTGACAGGGGGGAACTATGGCTACACCTTC. This gives the protein CASSELTGGNYGYTF.

This sequence joins TRBV27 and TRBJ2-5; D is possibly TRBD1 (6 bases). This CDR3 contains 16 residues. Per the germline V gene, CDR1 is MNHEY and CDR2 is SMNVEV (reference sequence). V was cut by 4 bases and J by 4 bases, with 19 bases left in between. CDR3 sequence: CASSSTGPGAPETQYF. CDR3 coding DNA: TGTGCCAGCAGTTCAACAGGGCCAGGGGCTCCAGAGACCCAGTACTTC.

The V gene is TRBV7-6, the J gene TRBJ2-5, with D perhaps assigned TRBD1 or TRBD2 (6 bases each). Germline CDR1 SGHVS, CDR2 FNYEAQ. V lost 1 base, J lost 4 bases, and 13 bases lay in between. The CDR3 spans 15 residues. CDR3 bases: TGTGCCAGCAGCTTAGGAGGGGGGCTGGGAGAGACCCAGTACTTC. Protein product: CASSLGGGLGETQYF.

The chain carries TRBV5-8 and TRBJ1-1, with D hard to call. With 1 base removed from V and 0 bases from J, the gap between germline ends came to 4 bases. This CDR3 has 13 residues. From germline, CDR1 is SGHTS and CDR2 YDEGEE. In DNA, the CDR3 is TGTGCCAGCAGCTTGCACGTGAACACTGAAGCTTTCTTT. Protein: CASSLHVNTEAFF.

The J gene is TRBJ1-2, the V gene TRBV4-3, with D maybe TRBD1 (6 bases). Deletions cut 0 bases from V and 4 bases from J, with 9 bases between. From germline, CDR1 is LGHNA and CDR2 YSLEER. The CDR3 spans 14 residues. CDR3 sequence reads: CASSQDTGTYGYTF. The CDR3 DNA reads TGCGCCAGCAGCCAAGACACAGGGACCTATGGCTACACCTTC.

As for this clone: Other DNA sequences within the sample encode an identical CDR3. The V and J genes are TRBV27 and TRBJ1-2; possibly TRBD1 for D (5 bases). The germline V gene encodes CDR1 MNHEY and CDR2 SMNVEV (reference sequence). V was pared by 5 bases and J by 5 bases, with 9 bases between. The CDR3 spans 12 residues. CDR3 region: CASSTGGYGYTF. CDR3 DNA: TGTGCCAGCAGTACCGGGGGTTATGGCTACACCTTC.

The CDR3 DNA reads TGTGCCAGCAGCTCCCAGAATACCAAAAACATTCAGTACTTC. Translation: CASSSQNTKNIQYF. The chain employs TRBV13 and TRBJ2-4; no clear D. The CDR3 has 14 residues. V was shortened by 4 bases and J by 2 bases, with 9 bases between the two germline ends. Germline CDR1 PRHDT, CDR2 FYEKMQ (reference sequence).

The genes are TRBV28 and TRBJ2-2; the match to TRBD2 covers 7 bases. The junction had 8 bases not matched to a gene; V was cut back by 6 bases and J by 4 bases. Germline V gene sequence: CDR1 MDHEN, CDR2 SYDVKM. The CDR3 runs to 15 residues. The CDR3 loop reads CASRPAGLSTGELFF. Here the CDR3 DNA reads TGTGCCAGCAGACCAGCGGGGTTGAGCACCGGGGAGCTGTTTTTT. Full variable domain (remainder filled in from reference TRBV28 and TRBJ2-2): DVKVTQSSRYLVKRTGEKVFLECVQDMDHENMFWYRQDPGLGLRLIYFSYDVKMKEKGDIPEGYSVSREKKERFSLILESASTNQTSMYLCASRPAGLSTGELFFGEGSRLTVL.

The chain links TRBV6-1 to TRBJ1-2; D ambiguous. Per germline, CDR1 MNHNS and CDR2 SASEGT. The V end was cut by 4 bases, the J end by 1 base, with 7 bases between. The length of the CDR3 is 13 residues. CDR3 amino acids: CASSAGVNYGYTF. The CDR3 DNA follows: TGTGCCAGCAGTGCCGGGGTTAACTATGGCTACACCTTC.

The rearrangement uses TRBV5-1 and TRBJ1-1; D call uncertain. V dropped 4 bases and J dropped 3 bases, with 13 bases sitting between them. This CDR3 is built from 14 residues. Germline V gene data show CDR1 as SGHRS and CDR2 as YFSETQ. The CDR3 here is CASSLDAGYTEAFF. CDR3 DNA sequence: TGCGCCAGCAGCCTGGATGCGGGTTACACTGAAGCTTTCTTT. Full variable domain (missing parts from reference TRBV5-1 and TRBJ1-1): KAGVTQTPRYLIKTRGQQVTLSCSPISGHRSVSWYQQTPGQGLQFLFEYFSETQRNKGNFPGRFSGRQFSNSRSEMNVSTLELGDSALYLCASSLDAGYTEAFFGQGTRLTVV.

The V and J genes are TRBV5-5 and TRBJ1-2; a weak D match, TRBD1 (6 bases). Per germline, CDR1 SGHKS and CDR2 YYEKEE (reference sequence). Between the trimmed V and J ends, which lost 1 base and 3 bases, there was a span of 13 bases. The CDR3 length is 15 residues. CDR3 coding DNA: TGTGCCAGCAGCTTGTTGTCAGGGGTCGACTATGGCTACACCTTC. The encoded protein is CASSLLSGVDYGYTF.

This chain connects TRBV19 to TRBJ2-2; D call uncertain. V lost 3 bases and J lost 1, with 18 bases in between. Per the germline V gene, CDR1 is LNHDA and CDR2 is SQIVND (reference sequence). The CDR3 has 18 residues. CDR3 sequence: CASSIKTATLQNTGELFF. DNA for the CDR3: TGTGCCAGTAGTATTAAAACGGCTACGCTTCAGAACACCGGGGAGCTGTTTTTT.

V is TRBV6-5 and J is TRBJ2-2; 9 bases map to TRBD2. Germline values: CDR1 MNHEY, CDR2 SVGAGI. CDR3 length: 16 amino acids. J was trimmed by 3 bases and V by 0 bases; bases with no gene match: 2. CDR3 bases: TGTGCCAGCAGTTACTCCGTAGCGGGAGACACCGGGGAGCTGTTTTTT. It translates to CASSYSVAGDTGELFF.

This chain links TRBV9 with TRBJ1-1, with D perhaps TRBD1 (6 bases). Germline CDR1 reads SGDLS; CDR2 reads YYNGEE. The CDR3 has 14 amino acids. Trimming stripped 3 bases from V and 2 bases from J, with 11 bases between. CDR3 DNA: TGTGCCAGCAGCGACCCGGGACAAAACACTGAAGCTTTCTTT. Its translation: CASSDPGQNTEAFF.

The CDR3 nucleotides read TGCGCCAGCAGTGACCCGGGACTAGCGGGAGTTCACGAGCAGTACTTC. Its protein product is CASSDPGLAGVHEQYF. The chain has TRBV10-2 and TRBJ2-7; TRBD2 matches 14 bases. The CDR3 loop spans 16 amino acids. V shed 3 bases, J shed 5 bases, and the junction held 6 bases outside the gene matches. Germline lookup yields CDR1 WSHSY and CDR2 SAAADI.

The V gene is TRBV30, the J gene TRBJ2-1; TRBD2 matches 10 bases. This CDR3 is built from 17 residues. From germline, CDR1 is GTSNPN and CDR2 SVGIG (reference sequence). V lost 3 bases and J lost 4; bases outside the gene matches: 12. CDR3 nucleotides: TGTGCCTGGAGGTCTAGCGGGAGCCGCCTGGGATACAATGAGCAGTTCTTC. Translating it yields CAWRSSGSRLGYNEQFF. Combining the CDR3 with reference TRBV30 and TRBJ2-1 gives the whole variable domain SQTIHQWPATLVQPVGSPLSLECTVEGTSNPNLYWYRQAAGRGLQLLFYSVGIGQISSEVPQNLSASRPQDRQFILSSKKLLLSDSGFYLCAWRSSGSRLGYNEQFFGPGTRLTVL.

The chain combines TRBV19 with TRBJ1-1, with D tentatively TRBD1 (5 bases). The V gene's germline CDR1 is LNHDA and CDR2 SQIVND (reference sequence). V was pared by 6 bases and J by 11 bases, with 13 bases between. The CDR3 has 11 amino acids. CDR3 nucleotides: TGTGCCAGTAGCCACCCGTGGGGGGCTTTCTTT. Translating it yields CASSHPWGAFF.

This clone was picked up one time. J is TRBJ1-5 and V is TRBV9; weak D call: TRBD1 (5 bases). From germline, CDR1 is SGDLS and CDR2 YYNGEE. Between the trimmed V and J ends, which lost 0 bases and 6 bases, there was a span of 13 bases. The CDR3 length is 15 residues. CDR3 residues: CASSVDEGSGQPQHF. For the CDR3, the DNA is TGTGCCAGCAGCGTAGACGAGGGGTCCGGTCAGCCCCAGCATTTT.